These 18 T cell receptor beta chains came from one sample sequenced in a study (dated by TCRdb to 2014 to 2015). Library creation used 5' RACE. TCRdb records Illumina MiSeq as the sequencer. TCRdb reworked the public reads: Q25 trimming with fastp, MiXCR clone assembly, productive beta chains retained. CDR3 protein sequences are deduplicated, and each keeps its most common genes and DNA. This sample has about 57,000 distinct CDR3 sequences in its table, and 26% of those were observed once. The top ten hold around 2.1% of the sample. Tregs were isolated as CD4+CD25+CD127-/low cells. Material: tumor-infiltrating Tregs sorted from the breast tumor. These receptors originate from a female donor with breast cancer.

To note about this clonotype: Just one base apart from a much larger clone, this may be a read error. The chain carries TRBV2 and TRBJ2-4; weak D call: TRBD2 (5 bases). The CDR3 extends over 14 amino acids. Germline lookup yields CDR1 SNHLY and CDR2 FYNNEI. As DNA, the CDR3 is TGTACCAGCAGAGAAGGCGGGGCCAAAAACATTCAGTACTTC. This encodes CTSREGGAKNIQYF. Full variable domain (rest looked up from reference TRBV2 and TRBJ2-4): EPEVTQTPSHQVTQMGQEVILRCVPISNHLYFYWYRQILGQKVEFLVSFYNNEISEKSEIFDDQFSVERPDGSNFTLKIRSTKLEDSAMYFCTSREGGAKNIQYFGAGTRLSVL.

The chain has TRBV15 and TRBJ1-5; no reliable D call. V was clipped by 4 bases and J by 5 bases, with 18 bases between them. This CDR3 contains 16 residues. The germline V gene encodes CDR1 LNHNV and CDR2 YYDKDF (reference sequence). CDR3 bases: TGTGCCACCAGCATGCATCAGAGGGCGCGGGATCAGCCCCAGCATTTT. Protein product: CATSMHQRARDQPQHF. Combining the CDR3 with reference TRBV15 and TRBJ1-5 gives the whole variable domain DAMVIQNPRYQVTQFGKPVTLSCSQTLNHNVMYWYQQKSSQAPKLLFHYYDKDFNNEADTPDNFQSRRPNTSFCFLDIRSPGLGDTAMYLCATSMHQRARDQPQHFGDGTRLSIL.

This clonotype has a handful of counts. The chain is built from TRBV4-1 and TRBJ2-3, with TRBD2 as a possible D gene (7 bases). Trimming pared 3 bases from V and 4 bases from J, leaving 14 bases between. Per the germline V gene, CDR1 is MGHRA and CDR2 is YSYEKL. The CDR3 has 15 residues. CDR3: CASSQLVGGPDTQYF. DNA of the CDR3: TGCGCCAGCAGCCAGCTAGTGGGGGGGCCAGATACGCAGTATTTT.

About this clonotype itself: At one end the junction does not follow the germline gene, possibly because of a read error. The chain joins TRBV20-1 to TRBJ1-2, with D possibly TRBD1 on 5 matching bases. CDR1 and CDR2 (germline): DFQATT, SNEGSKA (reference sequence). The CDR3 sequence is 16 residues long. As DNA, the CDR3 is TGCAGTGCTAGAGGTTCGGGGACGCAAACTAACCATGGCTACACCTTC. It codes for CSARGSGTQTNHGYTF.

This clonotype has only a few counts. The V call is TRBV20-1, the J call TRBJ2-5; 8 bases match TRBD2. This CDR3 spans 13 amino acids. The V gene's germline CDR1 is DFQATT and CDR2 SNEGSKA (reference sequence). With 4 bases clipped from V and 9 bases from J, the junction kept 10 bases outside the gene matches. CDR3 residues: CSAIAGGPGAQYF. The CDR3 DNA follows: TGCAGTGCTATTGCGGGGGGTCCAGGGGCCCAGTACTTC.

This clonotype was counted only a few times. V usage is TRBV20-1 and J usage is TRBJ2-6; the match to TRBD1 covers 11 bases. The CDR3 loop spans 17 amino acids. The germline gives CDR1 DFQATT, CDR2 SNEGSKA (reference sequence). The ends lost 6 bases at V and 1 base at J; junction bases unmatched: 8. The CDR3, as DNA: TGCAGTGCACCGAGGACAGGGGGCCCGTCTGGGGCCAACGTCCTGACTTTC. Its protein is CSAPRTGGPSGANVLTF.

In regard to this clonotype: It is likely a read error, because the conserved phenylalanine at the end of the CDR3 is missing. The chain's CDR3 is CASSWGLAAYEQYS. In DNA form, the CDR3 reads TGTGCCAGCAGTTGGGGACTAGCAGCGTACGAGCAGTACTCC. The chain has TRBV6-6 and TRBJ2-7, with TRBD2 identical over 9 bases. The CDR3 totals 14 residues. CDR1 MNHNY and CDR2 SVGAGI come from the germline V gene (reference sequence). Germline trimming cut 4 bases from V and 4 bases from J; bases unmatched to any gene: 5.

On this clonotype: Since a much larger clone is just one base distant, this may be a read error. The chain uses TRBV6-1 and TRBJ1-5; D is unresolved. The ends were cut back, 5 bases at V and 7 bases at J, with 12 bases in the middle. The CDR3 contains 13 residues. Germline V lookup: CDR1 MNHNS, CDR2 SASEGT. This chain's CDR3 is CASSLGRPQPQHF. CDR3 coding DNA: TGTGCCAGCAGTTTAGGACGGCCCCAGCCCCAGCATTTT.

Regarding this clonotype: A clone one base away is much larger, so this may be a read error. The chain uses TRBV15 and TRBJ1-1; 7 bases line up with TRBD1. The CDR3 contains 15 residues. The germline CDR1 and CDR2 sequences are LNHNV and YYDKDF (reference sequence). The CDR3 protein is CAASRTGQRNTEAFF. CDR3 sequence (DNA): TGTGCCGCCAGCCGGACAGGCCAGCGGAACACTGAAGCTTTCTTT.

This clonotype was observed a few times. The CDR3 DNA reads as TGTGCCAGCATTCTAGCGGGGGGGCGGAATGAGCAGTTCTTC. The encoded protein is CASILAGGRNEQFF. V usage is TRBV6-1 and J usage is TRBJ2-1, with 12 bases fitting TRBD2. The CDR3 is made up of 14 amino acids. Germline lookup yields CDR1 MNHNS and CDR2 SASEGT. Unmatched junction bases numbered 5, after V lost 7 bases and J lost 7 bases.

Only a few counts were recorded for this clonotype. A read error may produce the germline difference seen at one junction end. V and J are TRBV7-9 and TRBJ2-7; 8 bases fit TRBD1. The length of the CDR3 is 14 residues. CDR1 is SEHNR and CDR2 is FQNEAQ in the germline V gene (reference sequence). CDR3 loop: CAISTFSGGGEQYF. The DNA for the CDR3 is TGTGCCATCAGCACTTTTTCAGGGGGCGGGGAGCAGTACTTC.

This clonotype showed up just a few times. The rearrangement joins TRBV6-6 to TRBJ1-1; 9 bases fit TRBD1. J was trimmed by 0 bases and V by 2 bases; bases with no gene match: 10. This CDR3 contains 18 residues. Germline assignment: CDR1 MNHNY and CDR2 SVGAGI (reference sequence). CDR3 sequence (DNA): TGTGCCAGCAGTTACGATGAACCCGGGACAGGGATGAACACTGAAGCTTTCTTT. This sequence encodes CASSYDEPGTGMNTEAFF.

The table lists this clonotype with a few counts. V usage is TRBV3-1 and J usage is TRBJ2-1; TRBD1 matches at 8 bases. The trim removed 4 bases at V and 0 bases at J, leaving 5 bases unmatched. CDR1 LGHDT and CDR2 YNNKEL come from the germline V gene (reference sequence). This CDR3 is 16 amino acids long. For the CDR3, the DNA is TGTGCCAGCAGCCCGAGACAGGGGAGCTCCTACAATGAGCAGTTCTTC. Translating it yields CASSPRQGSSYNEQFF.

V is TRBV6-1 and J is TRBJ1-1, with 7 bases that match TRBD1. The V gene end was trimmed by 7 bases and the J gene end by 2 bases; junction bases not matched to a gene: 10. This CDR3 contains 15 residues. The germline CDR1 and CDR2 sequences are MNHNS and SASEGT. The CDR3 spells CASTKGQAANTEAFF. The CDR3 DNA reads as TGTGCCAGCACTAAAGGACAGGCAGCAAACACTGAAGCTTTCTTT.

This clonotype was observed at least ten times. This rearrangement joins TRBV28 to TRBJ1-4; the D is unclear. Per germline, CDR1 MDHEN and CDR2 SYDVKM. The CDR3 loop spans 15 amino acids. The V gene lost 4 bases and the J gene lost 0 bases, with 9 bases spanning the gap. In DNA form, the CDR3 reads TGTGCCAGCAGTTCCCCGGGGTCAACTAATGAAAAACTGTTTTTT. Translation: CASSSPGSTNEKLFF.

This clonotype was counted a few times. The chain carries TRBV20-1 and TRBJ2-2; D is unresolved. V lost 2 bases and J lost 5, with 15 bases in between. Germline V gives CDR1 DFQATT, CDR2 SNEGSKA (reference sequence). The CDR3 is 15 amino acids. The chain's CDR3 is CSARPIPGLTGELFF. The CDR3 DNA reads TGCAGTGCTAGACCCATACCGGGCCTTACCGGGGAGCTGTTTTTT.

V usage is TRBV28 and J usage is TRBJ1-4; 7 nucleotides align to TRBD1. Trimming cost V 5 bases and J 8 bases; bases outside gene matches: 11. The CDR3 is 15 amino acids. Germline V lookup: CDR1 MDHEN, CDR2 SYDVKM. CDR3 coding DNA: TGTGCCAGCAGTAGAGGGGACAGTCGAGGGGAAAAACTGTTTTTT. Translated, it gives CASSRGDSRGEKLFF.

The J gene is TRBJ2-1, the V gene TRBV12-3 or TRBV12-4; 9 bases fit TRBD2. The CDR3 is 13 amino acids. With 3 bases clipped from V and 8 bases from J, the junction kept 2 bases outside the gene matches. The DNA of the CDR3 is TGTGCCAGCAGTTTGTTAGCGGGAGATGAGCAGTTCTTC. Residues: CASSLLAGDEQFF.